A selection of T cell receptor beta chains follows, all from one sample in a study of T cell repertoires in cytomegalovirus infection. For these receptors, no antigen is known. Each CDR3 protein is one row after TCRdb ran MiXCR on the reads. This sample has 650,000 to 900,000 distinct CDR3 sequences, with approximately 32% found just once. The starting material was cultured CD8+ T cells from PBMCs, obtained from culture after CMV antigen stimulation. These TCRs come from a human donor in good health (CMV status not recorded). Some clones in this sample may be carry-over from other donors' samples. CDR3s include the opening cysteine and the closing phenylalanine or tryptophan. The order of the fields is J gene, clone size, V gene, D gene, CDR3 protein, CDR3 DNA. A D gene is named only where the DNA matches it firmly. For some rows the clone size is stated as once, few or many, or as a class when expanded; others skip it.

TRBJ1-2,once,TRBV7-4,NA,CASSSESGGYGYTF,TGTGCCAGCAGCTCAGAATCCGGAGGCTATGGCTACACCTTC
TRBJ2-2,few,TRBV7-9,NA,CASSPPTSGELFF,TGTGCCAGCAGCCCACCCACCTCCGGGGAGCTGTTTTTT
TRBJ2-3,many,TRBV6-5,TRBD2,CASSQSLAGQVAQYF,TGTGCCAGCAGTCAATCACTAGCGGGGCAAGTTGCGCAGTATTTT
TRBJ1-5,NA,TRBV10-3,NA,CAISQGLSNQPQHF,TGTGCCATCAGTCAGGGTCTTAGCAATCAGCCCCAGCATTTT
TRBJ1-2,NA,TRBV10-3,TRBD1,CAIRGTGANYGYTF,TGTGCCATCCGCGGGACAGGAGCTAACTATGGCTACACCTTC
TRBJ2-1,NA,TRBV6-6,TRBD1,CASSYFKSGQSPYNEQFF,TGTGCCAGCAGTTACTTCAAGTCGGGACAGAGTCCCTACAATGAGCAGTTCTTC
TRBJ2-1,few,TRBV11-2,TRBD1,CASSPGTGREQFF,TGTGCCAGCAGCCCCGGGACAGGGCGTGAGCAGTTCTTC
TRBJ2-1,NA,TRBV24-1,TRBD2,CATSSSGGGADEQFF,TGTGCCACCAGTTCCTCGGGGGGGGGCGCAGATGAGCAGTTCTTC
TRBJ2-2,NA,TRBV28,TRBD2,CANTPAGGPGELFF,TGTGCCAACACTCCTGCGGGGGGACCCGGGGAGCTGTTTTTT
TRBJ2-7,NA,TRBV5-5,NA,CASREDVQYEQYF,TGTGCCAGCAGGGAGGACGTCCAGTACGAGCAGTACTTC
TRBJ2-1,NA,TRBV7-6,NA,CASSLEPGSYNEQFF,TGTGCCAGCAGCTTAGAACCGGGGTCGTACAATGAGCAGTTCTTC
TRBJ2-7,NA,TRBV3-1,TRBD2,CASSQDREGLSTFEQYF,TGTGCCAGCAGCCAAGATCGGGAGGGACTTTCTACGTTCGAGCAGTACTTC
TRBJ2-3,NA,TRBV4-1,TRBD1,CASSQRDSWRATDTQYF,TGCGCCAGCAGCCAAAGGGACAGTTGGCGAGCCACAGATACGCAGTATTTT
TRBJ2-5,few,TRBV6-2/TRBV6-3,NA,CASKQDSSEETQYF,TGTGCCAGCAAGCAGGACAGCTCCGAGGAGACCCAGTACTTC
TRBJ2-1,NA,TRBV27,TRBD2,CASSSLGAGGPNEQFF,TGTGCCAGCAGTTCCCTCGGAGCGGGGGGGCCAAATGAGCAGTTCTTC
TRBJ1-1,NA,TRBV7-9,NA,CASSLGAPHTEAFF,TGTGCCAGCAGCTTAGGGGCCCCACACACTGAAGCTTTCTTT
TRBJ1-1,many,TRBV7-3,NA,CASSQEDRMNTEAFF,TGTGCCAGCAGCCAAGAAGACAGAATGAACACTGAAGCTTTCTTT
TRBJ2-5,many,TRBV7-9,NA,CASSLVGLRETQYF,TGTGCCAGCAGCTTAGTGGGCCTCCGGGAGACCCAGTACTTC
TRBJ1-6,few,TRBV6-5,NA,CASTDSKQRNSPLHF,TGTGCCAGCACCGACTCTAAACAGAGAAATTCACCCCTCCACTTT
TRBJ2-1,NA,TRBV12-3/TRBV12-4,NA,CASSDPGQLRGGTYNEQFF,TGTGCCAGCAGTGATCCGGGACAGCTCAGGGGGGGGACCTACAATGAGCAGTTCTTC
TRBJ2-7,NA,TRBV4-1,TRBD2,CASSQSLAGDYEQYF,TGCGCCAGCAGCCAAAGCCTAGCGGGGGACTACGAGCAGTACTTC
TRBJ2-2,few,TRBV7-3,NA,CASSYRDPNGELFF,TGTGCCAGCAGCTACCGGGACCCTAACGGGGAGCTGTTTTTT
TRBJ2-2,NA,TRBV19,TRBD1,CASSTRQGSGELFF,TGTGCCAGTAGTACGAGACAGGGCTCCGGGGAGCTGTTTTTT
TRBJ2-1,few,TRBV7-6,NA,CASSLKHVSYNEQFF,TGTGCCAGCAGCCTAAAACACGTCTCCTACAATGAGCAGTTCTTC
TRBJ2-3,NA,TRBV11-2,NA,CASSYRPTDTQYF,TGTGCCAGCAGCTACCGCCCTACAGATACGCAGTATTTT
TRBJ2-5,many,TRBV11-3,TRBD2,CASSSSPTSGEETQYF,TGTGCCAGCAGCTCCTCCCCGACTAGCGGCGAAGAGACCCAGTACTTC
TRBJ1-3,few,TRBV7-9,NA,CASSPTDTIYF,TGTGCCAGCAGCCCCACAGACACCATATATTTT
TRBJ2-7,few,TRBV6-6,NA,CASSPEGGEYF,TGTGCCAGCAGTCCGGAGGGGGGGGAGTACTTC
TRBJ1-4,few,TRBV12-3/TRBV12-4,TRBD1,CASRDRGPNEKLFF,TGTGCCAGCAGGGACAGGGGGCCTAATGAAAAACTGTTTTTT
TRBJ2-5,few,TRBV6-2/TRBV6-3,TRBD1,CASSFLRTGRGAETQYF,TGTGCCAGCAGTTTCTTGAGGACAGGGAGAGGGGCAGAGACCCAGTACTTC
TRBJ2-1,once,TRBV7-6,NA,CVSSQGGGRTYNEQFF,TGTGTCAGCAGCCAAGGAGGGGGCAGAACCTACAATGAGCAGTTCTTC
TRBJ2-3,few,TRBV6-2/TRBV6-3,TRBD1,CASSYKGAKDTQYF,TGTGCCAGCAGTTACAAGGGGGCTAAGGATACGCAGTATTTT
TRBJ1-1,NA,TRBV5-6,NA,CASSPPSVNTEAFF,TGTGCCAGCAGCCCACCTTCAGTGAACACTGAAGCTTTCTTT
TRBJ2-3,NA,TRBV6-1,TRBD1,CASSPSEAGGYFSTDTQYF,TGTGCCAGCAGCCCGAGTGAAGCAGGGGGCTACTTCAGCACAGATACGCAGTATTTT
TRBJ1-1,many,TRBV7-8,NA,CASSLARGANPEAFF,TGTGCCAGCAGCTTAGCGCGGGGAGCGAACCCTGAAGCTTTCTTT
TRBJ2-3,few,TRBV4-1,NA,CASSQEPGADTQYF,TGCGCCAGCAGCCAAGAACCTGGGGCAGATACGCAGTATTTT
TRBJ2-3,few,TRBV7-2,TRBD2,CASTLGLAGGWGTDTQYF,TGTGCCAGCACCCTAGGACTAGCGGGGGGGTGGGGCACAGATACGCAGTATTTT
TRBJ1-1,many,TRBV7-8,TRBD1,CASSLEGAVNTEAFF,TGTGCCAGCAGCTTAGAGGGGGCGGTGAACACTGAAGCTTTCTTT
TRBJ2-3,NA,TRBV27,NA,CASSFDPAGFIDTQYF,TGTGCCAGCAGTTTCGACCCCGCAGGGTTTATAGATACGCAGTATTTT
TRBJ1-5,NA,TRBV5-6,TRBD1,CASSFGRGGDQPQHF,TGTGCCAGCAGCTTTGGCAGGGGGGGGGATCAGCCCCAGCATTTT